Each of the 30 T cell receptor beta chains below was sequenced from the same sample in a study of blood T cell repertoires in COVID-19. This table comes from immunoSEQ multiplex PCR, and its TCRdb copy is limited to in-frame clones, with some not included. Of about 140,000 clones listed, 60% to 85% are singletons. The source material was peripheral blood. These receptors all come from a man aged 45-65 years with acute or convalescent COVID-19.

The chain links TRBV12-3 or TRBV12-4 to TRBJ1-1; D gene uncertain. The CDR3 covers 11 residues. The ends were cut back, 10 bases at V and 1 base at J, with 7 bases in the middle. CDR3 coding DNA: TGTGCCACCACAGAGAACACTGAAGCTTTCTTT. Its protein is CATTENTEAFF.

The J gene is TRBJ2-3, the V gene TRBV7-2, with 9 bases aligning to TRBD2. The CDR3 runs to 15 residues. Germline V CDR1 and CDR2: SGHTA, FQGNSA. V shed 1 base and J 5 bases; nucleotides not matched to a gene: 4. The CDR3 loop reads CASSLGGGDGDTQYF. The CDR3 DNA is TGTGCCAGCAGCTTAGGCGGGGGGGACGGAGATACGCAGTATTTT.

This chain connects TRBV19 to TRBJ2-1; 9 bases align to TRBD2. The CDR3 runs to 15 residues. The J segment lost 8 bases and the V segment lost 5 bases, leaving 10 bases of the junction unmatched. CDR1 is LNHDA and CDR2 is SQIVND in the germline V gene (reference sequence). DNA of the CDR3: TGTGCCAGTAGTCCAGTTAGCGGGGGTGCTCATGAGCAGTTCTTC. Protein sequence: CASSPVSGGAHEQFF.

This chain links TRBV5-1 with TRBJ2-3; 8 bases fit TRBD1. The CDR3 runs 17 residues. J was trimmed by 4 bases and V by 1 base; bases with no gene match: 11. Germline loops: CDR1 SGHRS, CDR2 YFSETQ. The CDR3 DNA is TGCGCCAGCAGCTTGTTCGGACAGGGCCTGGGAGCAGATACGCAGTATTTT. Encoded protein: CASSLFGQGLGADTQYF. Full variable domain (missing parts from reference TRBV5-1 and TRBJ2-3): KAGVTQTPRYLIKTRGQQVTLSCSPISGHRSVSWYQQTPGQGLQFLFEYFSETQRNKGNFPGRFSGRQFSNSRSEMNVSTLELGDSALYLCASSLFGQGLGADTQYFGPGTRLTVL.

J is TRBJ2-5 and V is TRBV7-2; 7 nucleotides align to TRBD2. Germline loops: CDR1 SGHTA, CDR2 FQGNSA. The CDR3 runs to 15 residues. J was trimmed by 5 bases and V by 3 bases; bases with no gene match: 9. The CDR3 DNA is TGTGCCAGCAGCTTTAGATCCGCGCGGGGGGAGACCCAGTACTTC. It translates to CASSFRSARGETQYF.

The chain employs TRBV12-3 or TRBV12-4 and TRBJ2-7; possible D gene TRBD2, 6 bases. The CDR3 spans 13 residues. Trimming stripped 6 bases from V and 6 bases from J, with 15 bases between. CDR3 protein: CASSLAAGGEQYF. The CDR3 DNA reads TGTGCCAGCAGCCTGGCCGCCGGGGGCGAGCAGTACTTC.

This clone was observed a few times. The genes are TRBV19 and TRBJ1-6; D gene uncertain. The germline gives CDR1 LNHDA, CDR2 SQIVND (reference sequence). The CDR3 has 13 residues. The V and J ends lost 3 bases and 8 bases respectively, with 8 bases between them. CDR3 protein: CASSMVADSPLHF. In DNA form, the CDR3 reads TGTGCCAGTAGTATGGTGGCAGATTCACCCCTCCACTTT.

This clone was detected only a few times. The rearrangement joins TRBV29-1 to TRBJ1-1, with a weak D call TRBD1 (6 bases). V lost 4 bases, J lost 11 bases, and 17 bases lay in between. The CDR3 contains 12 residues. The germline V gene encodes CDR1 SQVTM and CDR2 ANQGSEA. In nucleotides, the CDR3 is TGCAGCGTTGGTAGAGACGGGACAAGGGCTTTCTTT. Translating gives CSVGRDGTRAFF.

This clone was found once. The rearrangement joins TRBV30 to TRBJ1-5, with 9 bases fitting TRBD1. The CDR3 totals 16 residues. CDR1 and CDR2 (germline): GTSNPN, SVGIG (reference sequence). V lost 1 base, J lost 5 bases, and 9 bases stayed unmatched. The CDR3 protein is CAWSDRTGVGDQPQHF. In DNA, the CDR3 is TGTGCCTGGAGTGATAGGACAGGGGTGGGCGATCAGCCCCAGCATTTT.

The chain couples TRBV12-5 to TRBJ2-1; D gene ambiguous. The germline V gene has CDR1 LGHNT and CDR2 FRNRAP. This CDR3 region has 14 residues. V was cut by 3 bases and J by 7 bases, with 13 bases left in between. In nucleotides, the CDR3 is TGTGCTAGTGGTTTCTCCGGAGCCGGGAATGAGCAGTTCTTC. This codes for CASGFSGAGNEQFF. The whole variable domain, filled in from reference TRBV12-5 and TRBJ2-1, reads DARVTQTPRHKVTEMGQEVTMRCQPILGHNTVFWYRQTMMQGLELLAYFRNRAPLDDSGMPKDRFSAEMPDATLATLKIQPSEPRDSAVYFCASGFSGAGNEQFFGPGTRLTVL.

This clone was observed a few times. V gene TRBV24-1 combines with J gene TRBJ2-1; D is undetermined. Germline assignment: CDR1 KGHDR and CDR2 SFDVKD. Trimming stripped 3 bases from V and 9 bases from J, with 11 bases between. The CDR3 totals 13 residues. CDR3 DNA: TGTGCCACCAGTGATGTACGTTGGAGTGAGCAGTTCTTC. It specifies CATSDVRWSEQFF.

The chain is built from TRBV5-6 and TRBJ1-6; D remains unclear. V shed 0 bases and J shed 9 bases, with 7 bases lying between them. The CDR3 spans 13 residues. Per germline, CDR1 SGHDT and CDR2 YYEEEE. The chain's CDR3 is CASSLDRRSPLHF. Written as DNA, the CDR3 is TGTGCCAGCAGCTTGGACAGACGTTCACCCCTCCACTTT.

This clone appeared a single time. The chain has TRBV7-9 and TRBJ2-1; 8 positions match TRBD1. J lost 7 bases, V lost 2 bases, and 7 bases had no gene match. Germline V gives CDR1 SEHNR, CDR2 FQNEAQ (reference sequence). The CDR3 length is 15 residues. CDR3 DNA: TGTGCCAGCAGCTTACCCAGGGGGCTAACAAATGAGCAGTTCTTC. This encodes CASSLPRGLTNEQFF.

The V call is TRBV5-1, the J call TRBJ2-7; 9 bases match TRBD2. Losses at the gene ends were 4 bases for V and 2 bases for J; bases not matched to a gene: 7. CDR3 length: 15 residues. The germline V gene encodes CDR1 SGHRS and CDR2 YFSETQ. The CDR3 loop reads CASSPGGGGAYEQYV. In DNA, the CDR3 is TGCGCCAGCAGCCCGGGTGGCGGGGGGGCCTACGAGCAGTACGTC.

The gene calls are TRBV5-4 and TRBJ1-2; D is ambiguous. Looked up from germline, CDR1 is SGHNT and CDR2 is YYREEE (reference sequence). The germline V and J ends were trimmed by 3 bases and 2 bases, with 11 bases remaining between them. The length of the CDR3 is 14 residues. DNA of the CDR3: TGTGCCAGCAGCTCCACTAACTTGAACTATGGCTACACCTTC. This gives the protein CASSSTNLNYGYTF.

The chain couples TRBV6-2 or TRBV6-3 to TRBJ1-1, with a possible D match to TRBD1 (6 bases). The CDR3 extends over 15 amino acids. V was trimmed by 2 bases and J by 6 bases, leaving 16 bases between them. In germline, CDR1 is MNHEY, CDR2 SVGEGT. The DNA for the CDR3 is TGTGCCAGCAGTTACACACGACAGGTCCTCCCTGAAGCTTTCTTT. This sequence encodes CASSYTRQVLPEAFF.

The chain combines TRBV19 with TRBJ2-1, with D possibly TRBD1 on 6 matching bases. V was trimmed by 11 bases and J by 0 bases, leaving 14 bases between them. This CDR3 contains 14 residues. Germline V gene lookup returns CDR1 LNHDA and CDR2 SQIVND (reference sequence). Here the CDR3 DNA reads TGTGCCTCTAGACAGGCCGGCTCCTACAATGAGCAGTTCTTC. Translation gives CASRQAGSYNEQFF.

This clone was counted a single time. The chain joins TRBV7-6 to TRBJ2-2; the match to TRBD2 covers 7 bases. CDR3 length: 17 residues. J lost 1 base, V lost 6 bases, and 11 bases had no gene match. CDR1 SGHVS and CDR2 FNYEAQ come from the germline V gene. The CDR3 nucleotides are TGTGCCAGCAGAAAGTCTTCTCGCGGGGGGAACACCGGGGAGCTGTTTTTT. This encodes CASRKSSRGGNTGELFF.

V gene TRBV19 combines with J gene TRBJ2-5; 9 positions match TRBD2. The CDR3 runs to 14 residues. The germline V gene has CDR1 LNHDA and CDR2 SQIVND (reference sequence). V shed 5 bases and J 2 bases; nucleotides not matched to a gene: 3. The CDR3 spells CASSLAGVQETQYF. CDR3 nucleotides: TGTGCCAGTAGTTTAGCGGGGGTACAAGAGACCCAGTACTTC.

V gene TRBV20-1 combines with J gene TRBJ2-3; D perhaps matches TRBD2 (6 bases). The germline gives CDR1 DFQATT, CDR2 SNEGSKA (reference sequence). This CDR3 has 16 amino acids. V shed 3 bases and J shed 5 bases, with 21 bases lying between them. Written as DNA, the CDR3 is TGCAGTGCTAGTCGGATCGCGGGGTCCCATGGAGATACGCAGTATTTT. Its protein is CSASRIAGSHGDTQYF.

V usage is TRBV6-4 and J usage is TRBJ2-5, with 7 nucleotides matching TRBD2. With 2 bases clipped from V and 2 bases from J, the junction kept 5 bases outside the gene matches. Germline-derived CDR1 and CDR2 are MRHNA and SNTAGT. The CDR3 runs to 15 residues. The CDR3 nucleotides are TGTGCCAGCAGTGACATCCCCGGGGGGCAAGAGACCCAGTACTTC. Its protein product is CASSDIPGGQETQYF.

The V and J genes are TRBV7-9 and TRBJ2-3; D is undetermined. Trimming took 1 base from V and 4 from J, leaving 6 bases between them. CDR3 size: 13 residues. Germline CDR1 reads SEHNR; CDR2 reads FQNEAQ (reference sequence). In DNA form, the CDR3 reads TGTGCCAGCAGCTTAGATCTCCCAGATACGCAGTATTTT. The encoded protein is CASSLDLPDTQYF.

J is TRBJ2-5 and V is TRBV5-1; maybe TRBD1 (6 bases). This CDR3 region has 15 residues. The germline CDR1 and CDR2 sequences are SGHRS and YFSETQ. V lost 0 bases to trimming and J lost 1 base, with 10 bases between them. The CDR3 DNA reads as TGCGCCAGCAGCTTGGGGGACACGGGCCAAGAGACCCAGTACTTC. This sequence encodes CASSLGDTGQETQYF.

The CDR3 DNA sequence: TGTGCCAGGGGATTGGGGACAGGGACCAATGAGCAGTTCTTC. It encodes CARGLGTGTNEQFF. The V and J genes are TRBV6-5 and TRBJ2-1, with TRBD1 matching 9 bases. The germline V gene has CDR1 MNHEY and CDR2 SVGAGI. Trimming took 9 bases from V and 6 from J; bases not matched to a gene: 9. The CDR3 consists of 14 residues.

CDR3 in amino acids: CASKMSAVTYEQYV. The DNA of the CDR3 is TGTGCCAGCAAGATGTCTGCAGTCACCTACGAGCAGTACGTC. The chain uses TRBV2 and TRBJ2-7; D ambiguous. The germline V gene has CDR1 SNHLY and CDR2 FYNNEI. The V end was cut by 7 bases, the J end by 2 bases, with 15 bases between. The CDR3 is made up of 14 amino acids.

This sequence joins TRBV2 and TRBJ1-2; 8 bases are shared with TRBD1. Germline V lookup: CDR1 SNHLY, CDR2 FYNNEI. The CDR3 sequence is 14 residues long. V shed 1 base and J 7 bases; nucleotides not matched to a gene: 5. The CDR3 sequence: CASSEGQGRGGYTF. CDR3 in DNA: TGTGCCAGCAGTGAAGGACAGGGGAGGGGTGGCTACACCTTC.

The chain joins TRBV5-1 to TRBJ2-7; D is ambiguous. The V end was cut by 5 bases, the J end by 6 bases, with 18 bases between. Per germline, CDR1 SGHRS and CDR2 YFSETQ. The CDR3 contains 14 residues. The CDR3: CASSRPTSSPEQYF. DNA for the CDR3: TGCGCCAGCAGTCGCCCTACTTCGTCACCCGAGCAGTACTTC.

The rearrangement links TRBV5-4 to TRBJ2-1; TRBD1 matches at 7 bases. J gave up 4 bases and V 3 bases, and 7 bases lay outside the gene matches. This CDR3 has 15 residues. The germline V gene encodes CDR1 SGHNT and CDR2 YYREEE (reference sequence). For the CDR3, the DNA is TGTGCCAGCAGCTCCCGGGACAGACTATACAATGAGCAGTTCTTC. Residues: CASSSRDRLYNEQFF. Complete variable domain (other parts from reference TRBV5-4 and TRBJ2-1): ETGVTQSPTHLIKTRGQQVTLRCSSQSGHNTVSWYQQALGQGPQFIFQYYREEENGRGNFPPRFSGLQFPNYSSELNVNALELDDSALYLCASSSRDRLYNEQFFGPGTRLTVL.

This clone has only one observation. The CDR3 spells CASSLATQNTEAFF. In nucleotides, the CDR3 is TGCGCCAGCAGCTTGGCAACACAGAACACTGAAGCTTTCTTT. The V call is TRBV5-1, the J call TRBJ1-1, with no clear D. Germline V gene lookup returns CDR1 SGHRS and CDR2 YFSETQ. There are 14 residues in the CDR3. Between the trimmed V and J ends, which lost 0 bases and 1 base, there was a span of 7 bases.

CDR3 bases: TGTGCCAGTAGTAATCCGGGCGGACAGCAAAATGAAAAACTGTTTTTT. This sequence encodes CASSNPGGQQNEKLFF. The rearrangement joins TRBV19 to TRBJ1-4; D may be TRBD1 (6 bases). The V end was cut by 4 bases, the J end by 5 bases, with 17 bases between. The CDR3 totals 16 residues. CDR1 is LNHDA, CDR2 SQIVND, per germline (reference sequence). Together with reference TRBV19 and TRBJ1-4, the CDR3 gives the full variable domain: DGGITQSPKYLFRKEGQNVTLSCEQNLNHDAMYWYRQDPGQGLRLIYYSQIVNDFQKGDIAEGYSVSREKKESFPLTVTSAQKNPTAFYLCASSNPGGQQNEKLFFGSGTQLSVL.